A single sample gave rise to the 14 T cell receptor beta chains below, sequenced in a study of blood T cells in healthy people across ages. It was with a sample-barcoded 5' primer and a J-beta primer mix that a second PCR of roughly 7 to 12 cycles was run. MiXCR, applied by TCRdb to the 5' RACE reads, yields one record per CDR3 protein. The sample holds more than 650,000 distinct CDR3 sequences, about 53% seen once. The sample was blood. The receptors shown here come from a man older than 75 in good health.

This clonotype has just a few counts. This chain's CDR3 is CSVPGGGYEQYF. CDR3 coding DNA: TGCAGCGTCCCGGGGGGGGGCTACGAGCAGTACTTC. The chain joins TRBV29-1 to TRBJ2-7, with 8 nucleotides matching TRBD2. Germline V CDR1 and CDR2: SQVTM, ANQGSEA. This CDR3 region has 12 residues. Trimming removed 6 bases from V and 3 bases from J; junction bases left unmatched: 4.

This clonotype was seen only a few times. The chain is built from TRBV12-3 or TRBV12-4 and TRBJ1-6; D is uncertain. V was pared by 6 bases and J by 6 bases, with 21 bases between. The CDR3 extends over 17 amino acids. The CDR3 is CASSGLGRAGGNSPLHF. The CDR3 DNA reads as TGTGCCAGCAGCGGGCTAGGGAGGGCAGGAGGTAATTCACCCCTCCACTTT.

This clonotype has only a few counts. The CDR3 loop is CATSEGTGISLSQFF. The DNA of the CDR3 is TGTGCCACCAGTGAGGGGACTGGAATCTCTCTCTCGCAGTTCTTC. The V call is TRBV24-1, the J call TRBJ2-1, with D possibly being TRBD2 (6 bases). V dropped 4 bases and J dropped 12 bases, with 21 bases sitting between them. The CDR3 totals 15 residues. Germline CDR1 reads KGHDR; CDR2 reads SFDVKD.

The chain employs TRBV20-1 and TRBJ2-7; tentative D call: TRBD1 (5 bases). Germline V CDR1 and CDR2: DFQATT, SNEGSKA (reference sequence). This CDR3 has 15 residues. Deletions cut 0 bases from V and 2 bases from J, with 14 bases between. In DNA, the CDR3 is TGCAGTGCTAGAGATAGACAGAGAATACCCTACGAGCAGTACTTC. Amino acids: CSARDRQRIPYEQYF.

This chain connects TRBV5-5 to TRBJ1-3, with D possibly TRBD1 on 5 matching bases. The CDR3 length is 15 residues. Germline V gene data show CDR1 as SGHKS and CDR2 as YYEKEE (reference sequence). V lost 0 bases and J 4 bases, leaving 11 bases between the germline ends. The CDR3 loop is CASSLEAGKGNTIYF. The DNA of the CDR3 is TGTGCCAGCAGCTTGGAGGCAGGGAAAGGAAACACCATATATTTT. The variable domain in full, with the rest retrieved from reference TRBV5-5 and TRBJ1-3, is DAGVTQSPTHLIKTRGQQVTLRCSPISGHKSVSWYQQVLGQGPQFIFQYYEKEERGRGNFPDRFSARQFPNYSSELNVNALLLGDSALYLCASSLEAGKGNTIYFGEGSWLTVV.

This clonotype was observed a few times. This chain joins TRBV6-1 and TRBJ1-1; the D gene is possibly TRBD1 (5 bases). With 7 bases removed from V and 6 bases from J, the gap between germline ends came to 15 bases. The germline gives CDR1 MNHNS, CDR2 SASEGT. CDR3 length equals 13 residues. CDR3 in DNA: TGTGCCAGCACCGACAGACGAGAATCTGAAGCTTTCTTT. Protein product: CASTDRRESEAFF.

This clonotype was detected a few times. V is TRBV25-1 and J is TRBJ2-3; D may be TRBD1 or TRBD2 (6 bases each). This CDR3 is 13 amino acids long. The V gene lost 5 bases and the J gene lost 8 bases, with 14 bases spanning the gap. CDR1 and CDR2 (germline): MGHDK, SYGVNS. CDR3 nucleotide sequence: TGTGCCAGCAGTACCCCGGGGGCCCCTACGCAGTATTTT. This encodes CASSTPGAPTQYF.

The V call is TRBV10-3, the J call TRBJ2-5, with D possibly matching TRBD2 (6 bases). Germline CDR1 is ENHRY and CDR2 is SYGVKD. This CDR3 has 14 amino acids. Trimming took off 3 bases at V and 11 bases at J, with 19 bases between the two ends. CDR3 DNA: TGTGCCATCAGTGACCGGGGCCCATCGGGAGAGCAGTACTTC. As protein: CAISDRGPSGEQYF.

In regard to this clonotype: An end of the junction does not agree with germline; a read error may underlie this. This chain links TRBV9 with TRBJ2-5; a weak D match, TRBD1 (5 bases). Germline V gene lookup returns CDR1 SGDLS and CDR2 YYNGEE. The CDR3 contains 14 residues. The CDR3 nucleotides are TGTGCCAGCAGCCCCAATTGGGGCCAAGGGACCCAGTACTTC. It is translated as CASSPNWGQGTQYF.

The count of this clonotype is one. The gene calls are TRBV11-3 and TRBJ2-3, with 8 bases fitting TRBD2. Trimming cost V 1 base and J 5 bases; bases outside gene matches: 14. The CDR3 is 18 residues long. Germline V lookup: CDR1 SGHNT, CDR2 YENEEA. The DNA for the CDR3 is TGTGCCAGCAGCTTAGTTCCCCCTAGCACGGGAGGGGAAGATACGCAGTATTTT. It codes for CASSLVPPSTGGEDTQYF.

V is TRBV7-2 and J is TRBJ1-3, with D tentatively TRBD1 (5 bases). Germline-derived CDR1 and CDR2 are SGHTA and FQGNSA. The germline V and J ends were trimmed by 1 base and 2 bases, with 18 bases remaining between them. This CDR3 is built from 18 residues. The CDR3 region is CASSLDVSGGKTGNTIYF. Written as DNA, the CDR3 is TGTGCCAGCAGCTTAGATGTCTCCGGGGGGAAAACTGGAAACACCATATATTTT. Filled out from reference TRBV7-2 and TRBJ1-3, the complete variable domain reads GAGVSQSPSNKVTEKGKDVELRCDPISGHTALYWYRQSLGQGLEFLIYFQGNSAPDKSGLPSDRFSAERTGGSVSTLTIQRTQQEDSAVYLCASSLDVSGGKTGNTIYFGEGSWLTVV.

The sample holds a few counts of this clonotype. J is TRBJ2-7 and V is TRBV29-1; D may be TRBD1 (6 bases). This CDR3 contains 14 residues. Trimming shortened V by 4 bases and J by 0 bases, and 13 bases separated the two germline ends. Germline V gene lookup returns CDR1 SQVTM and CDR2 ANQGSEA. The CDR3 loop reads CSVAGAGASYEQYF. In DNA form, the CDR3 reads TGCAGCGTTGCGGGCGCAGGGGCCTCCTACGAGCAGTACTTC.

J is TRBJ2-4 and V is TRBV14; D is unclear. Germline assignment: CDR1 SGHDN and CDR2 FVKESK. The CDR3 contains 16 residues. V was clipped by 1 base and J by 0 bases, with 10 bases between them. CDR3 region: CASSQAGILAKNIQYF. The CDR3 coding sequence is TGTGCCAGCAGCCAAGCCGGAATCCTAGCCAAAAACATTCAGTACTTC. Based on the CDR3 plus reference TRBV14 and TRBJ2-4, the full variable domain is EAGVTQFPSHSVIEKGQTVTLRCDPISGHDNLYWYRRVMGKEIKFLLHFVKESKQDESGMPNNRFLAERTGGTYSTLKVQPAELEDSGVYFCASSQAGILAKNIQYFGAGTRLSVL.

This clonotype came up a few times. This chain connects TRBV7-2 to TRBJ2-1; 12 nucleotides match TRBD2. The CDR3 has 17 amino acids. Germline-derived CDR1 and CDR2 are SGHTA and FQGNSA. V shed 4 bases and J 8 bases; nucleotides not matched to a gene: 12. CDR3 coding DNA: TGTGCCAGCAGCTCCCCTTACCGACTAGCGGGAGTGGATGAGCAGTTCTTC. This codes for CASSSPYRLAGVDEQFF.